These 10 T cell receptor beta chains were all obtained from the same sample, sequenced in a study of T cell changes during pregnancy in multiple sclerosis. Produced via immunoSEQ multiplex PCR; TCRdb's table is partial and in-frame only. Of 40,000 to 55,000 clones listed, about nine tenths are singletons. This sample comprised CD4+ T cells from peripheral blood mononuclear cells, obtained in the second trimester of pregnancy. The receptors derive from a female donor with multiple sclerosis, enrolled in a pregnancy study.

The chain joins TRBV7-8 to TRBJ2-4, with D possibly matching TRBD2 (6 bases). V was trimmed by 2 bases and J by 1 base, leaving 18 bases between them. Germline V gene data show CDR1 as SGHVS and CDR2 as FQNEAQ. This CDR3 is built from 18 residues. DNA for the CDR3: TGTGCCAGCAGCTTATCATTCGGGGGAGTTTCGGCCAAAAACATTCAGTACTTC. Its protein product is CASSLSFGGVSAKNIQYF.

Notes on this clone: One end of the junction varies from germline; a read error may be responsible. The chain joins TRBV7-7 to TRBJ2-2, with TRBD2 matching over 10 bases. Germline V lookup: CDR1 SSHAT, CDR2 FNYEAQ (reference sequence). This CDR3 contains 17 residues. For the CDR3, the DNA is TGTGCTAGCAGCCCAGCGGGGGGGATAACCAACACCGGGGAGCTGTTTTTT. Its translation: CASSPAGGITNTGELFF.

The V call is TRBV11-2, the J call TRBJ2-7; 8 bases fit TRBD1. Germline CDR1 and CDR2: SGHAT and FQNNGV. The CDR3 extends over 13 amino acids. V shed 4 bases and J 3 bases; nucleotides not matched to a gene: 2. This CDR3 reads CASSSTGGYEQYF. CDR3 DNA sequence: TGTGCCAGCAGCTCCACAGGGGGCTACGAGCAGTACTTC.

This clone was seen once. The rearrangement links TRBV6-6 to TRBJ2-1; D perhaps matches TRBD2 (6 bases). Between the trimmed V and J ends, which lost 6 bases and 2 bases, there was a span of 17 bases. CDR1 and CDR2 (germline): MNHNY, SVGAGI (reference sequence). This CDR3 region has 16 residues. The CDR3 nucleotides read TGTGCCAGCAGCCCCGGAGGGAAGGCCCCCTACAATGAGCAGTTCTTC. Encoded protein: CASSPGGKAPYNEQFF.

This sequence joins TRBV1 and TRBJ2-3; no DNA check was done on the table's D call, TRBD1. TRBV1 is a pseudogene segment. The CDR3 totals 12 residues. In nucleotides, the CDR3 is TGCACCAGCAGCCAACACACAGATACGCAGTATTTT. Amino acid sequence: CTSSQHTDTQYF.

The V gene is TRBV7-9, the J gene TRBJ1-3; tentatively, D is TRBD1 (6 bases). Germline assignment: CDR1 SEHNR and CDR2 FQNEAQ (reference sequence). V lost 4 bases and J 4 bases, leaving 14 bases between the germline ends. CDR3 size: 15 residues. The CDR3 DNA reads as TGTGCCAGCAGCTCAGGGGCTCGCGGAGGAAACACCATATATTTT. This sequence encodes CASSSGARGGNTIYF.

CDR3 sequence: CAWSPSGKEQYF. CDR3 sequence (DNA): TGTGCCTGGAGTCCTAGCGGGAAGGAGCAGTACTTC. The chain joins TRBV30 to TRBJ2-7; 9 bases fit TRBD2. V lost 2 bases to trimming and J lost 7 bases; unmatched junction nucleotides: 3. This CDR3 has 12 residues. Germline assignment: CDR1 GTSNPN and CDR2 SVGIG (reference sequence).

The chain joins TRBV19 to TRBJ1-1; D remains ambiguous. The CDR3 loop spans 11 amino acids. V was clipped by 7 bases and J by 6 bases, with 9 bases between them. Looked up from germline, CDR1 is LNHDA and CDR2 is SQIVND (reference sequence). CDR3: CASKTRAEAFF. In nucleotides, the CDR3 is TGTGCCAGTAAAACTCGGGCTGAAGCTTTCTTT. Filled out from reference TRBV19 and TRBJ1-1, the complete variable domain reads DGGITQSPKYLFRKEGQNVTLSCEQNLNHDAMYWYRQDPGQGLRLIYYSQIVNDFQKGDIAEGYSVSREKKESFPLTVTSAQKNPTAFYLCASKTRAEAFFGQGTRLTVV.

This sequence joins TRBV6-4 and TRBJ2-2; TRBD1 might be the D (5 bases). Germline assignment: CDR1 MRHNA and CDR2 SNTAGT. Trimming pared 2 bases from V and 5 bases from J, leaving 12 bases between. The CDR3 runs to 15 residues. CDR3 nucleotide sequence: TGTGCCAGCAGTGACCGGCAGGGAAGGACCGGGGAGCTGTTTTTT. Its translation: CASSDRQGRTGELFF.

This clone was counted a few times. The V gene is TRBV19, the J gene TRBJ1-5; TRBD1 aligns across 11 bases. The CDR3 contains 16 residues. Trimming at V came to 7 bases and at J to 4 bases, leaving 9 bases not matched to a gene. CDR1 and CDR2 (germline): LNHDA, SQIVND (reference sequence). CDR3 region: CASTSPGQGENQPQHF. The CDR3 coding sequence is TGTGCCAGTACCTCACCGGGACAGGGGGAGAATCAGCCCCAGCATTTT.